This TCR delta chain was profiled in a study of gamma-delta T cells after stem cell transplantation. TCRdb reapplied CATT to the RT-PCR reads. The sample comprises 600 to 800 delta-chain clones, over 6.5% of which are singletons, and around 57% rests with the top ten. Relative to its sample, this clone is large. Germline assignment: CDR1 GEAIGNYY and CDR2 EKD. The CDR3 covers 20 residues. The V segment lost 2 bases and the J segment 1 base; nucleotides outside the gene matches: 19. Sequencing input: gamma-delta T cells. This receptor was obtained from a human donor. It is not recorded whose cells these are; they may come from a transplant donor. The genes are TRDV2 and TRDJ1, with 9 nucleotides matching TRDD2. The CDR3 protein is CACDNLPTGSRGEGTDKLIF. CDR3 DNA sequence: TGTGCCTGTGACAACCTTCCTACGGGGAGCCGGGGGGAGGGCACCGATAAACTCATCTTT.